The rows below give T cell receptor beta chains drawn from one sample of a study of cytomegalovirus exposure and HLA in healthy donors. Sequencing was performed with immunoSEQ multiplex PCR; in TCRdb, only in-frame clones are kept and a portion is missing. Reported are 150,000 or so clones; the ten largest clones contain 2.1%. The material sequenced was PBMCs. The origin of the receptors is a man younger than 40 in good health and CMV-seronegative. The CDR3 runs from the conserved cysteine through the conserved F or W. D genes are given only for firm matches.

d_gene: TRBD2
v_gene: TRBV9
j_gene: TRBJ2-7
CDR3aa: CASSGTSGLVVEQYF
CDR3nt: TGTGCCAGCAGCGGGACTAGCGGGCTTGTGGTCGAGCAGTACTTC

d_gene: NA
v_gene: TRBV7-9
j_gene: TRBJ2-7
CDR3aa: CASSLRNTYEQYF
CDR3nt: TGTGCCAGCAGCCTCCGTAATACATACGAGCAGTACTTC

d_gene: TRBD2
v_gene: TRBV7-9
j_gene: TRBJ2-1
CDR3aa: CASSPEGLYNEQFF
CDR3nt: TGTGCCAGCAGCCCAGAGGGACTATACAATGAGCAGTTCTTC

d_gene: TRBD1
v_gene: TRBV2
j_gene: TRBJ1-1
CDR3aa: CASNPEQGLVTEAFF
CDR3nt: TGTGCCAGCAACCCAGAACAGGGGTTGGTCACTGAAGCTTTCTTT

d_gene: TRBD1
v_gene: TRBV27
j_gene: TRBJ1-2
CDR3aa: CASSLMGTGAYYGYTF
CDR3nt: TGTGCCAGCAGTTTAATGGGGACAGGGGCTTACTATGGCTACACCTTC

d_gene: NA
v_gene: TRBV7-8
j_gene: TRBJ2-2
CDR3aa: CASTLGRRENTGELFF
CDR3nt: TGTGCCAGCACCCTTGGGCGGCGGGAGAACACCGGGGAGCTGTTTTTT

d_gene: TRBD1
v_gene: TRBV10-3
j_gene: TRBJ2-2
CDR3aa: CATTPGQGLGTGELFF
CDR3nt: TGTGCCACGACCCCGGGACAGGGGTTAGGCACCGGGGAGCTGTTTTTT

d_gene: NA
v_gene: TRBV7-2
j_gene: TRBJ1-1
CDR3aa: CASSPPNTEAFF
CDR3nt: TGTGCCAGCAGCCCTCCTAACACTGAAGCTTTCTTT

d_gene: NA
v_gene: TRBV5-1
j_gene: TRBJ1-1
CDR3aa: CASSEPHAKTEAFF
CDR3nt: TGCGCCAGCAGCGAGCCCCATGCAAAGACTGAAGCTTTCTTT

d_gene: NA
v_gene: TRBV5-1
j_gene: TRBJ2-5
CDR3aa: CASSLGGGAETQYF
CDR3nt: TGCGCCAGCAGCTTGGGGGGAGGCGCCGAGACCCAGTACTTC

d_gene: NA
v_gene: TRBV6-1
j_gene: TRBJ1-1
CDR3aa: CASREQGGTEAFF
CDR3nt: TGTGCCAGCAGAGAACAGGGTGGCACTGAAGCTTTCTTT

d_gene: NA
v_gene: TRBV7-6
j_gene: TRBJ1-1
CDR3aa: CASSSDSNTEAFF
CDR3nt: TGTGCCAGCAGCTCGGACAGTAACACTGAAGCTTTCTTT

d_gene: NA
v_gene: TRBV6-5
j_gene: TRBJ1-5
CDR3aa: CASSDSYSSNQPQHF
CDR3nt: TGTGCCAGTTCCGACAGCTACAGTTCCAATCAGCCCCAGCATTTT

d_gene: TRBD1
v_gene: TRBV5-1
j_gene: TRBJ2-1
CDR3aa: CASSLRPGTGHNEQFF
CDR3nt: TGCGCCAGCAGCTTGAGACCCGGGACAGGGCACAATGAGCAGTTCTTC

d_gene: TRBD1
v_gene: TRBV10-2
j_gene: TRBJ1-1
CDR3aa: CASSGQGGEAFF
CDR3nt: TGCGCCAGCAGTGGGCAGGGGGGTGAAGCTTTCTTT

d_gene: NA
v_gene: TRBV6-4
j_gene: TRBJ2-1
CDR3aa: CASSLDWDNEQFF
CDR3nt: TGTGCCAGCAGCCTAGACTGGGACAATGAGCAGTTCTTC

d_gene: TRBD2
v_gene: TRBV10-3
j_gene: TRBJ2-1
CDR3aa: CAIGVGAGGRNEQFF
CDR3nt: TGTGCCATCGGGGTAGGAGCGGGAGGCAGGAATGAGCAGTTCTTC

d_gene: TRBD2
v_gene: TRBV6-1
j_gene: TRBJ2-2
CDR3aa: CASRGGTGELFF
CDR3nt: TGTGCCAGCAGGGGAGGGACCGGGGAGCTGTTTTTT

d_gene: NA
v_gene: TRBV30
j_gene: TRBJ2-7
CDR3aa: CAWSLNYEQYF
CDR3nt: TGTGCCTGGAGTTTAAACTACGAGCAGTACTTC

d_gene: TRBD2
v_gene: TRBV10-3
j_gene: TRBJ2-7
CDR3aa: CAISELTSGVSYEQYF
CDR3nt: TGTGCCATCAGTGAGTTGACTAGCGGAGTCTCCTACGAGCAGTACTTC

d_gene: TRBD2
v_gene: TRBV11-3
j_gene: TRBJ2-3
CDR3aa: CASSLGTSGIDTQYF
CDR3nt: TGTGCCAGCAGCTTAGGGACTAGCGGGATAGATACGCAGTATTTT

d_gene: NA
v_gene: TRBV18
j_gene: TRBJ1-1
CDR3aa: CASSRDMNTEAFF
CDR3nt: TGTGCCAGCTCACGGGACATGAACACTGAAGCTTTCTTT

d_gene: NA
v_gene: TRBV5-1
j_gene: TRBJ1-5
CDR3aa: CASSLAPLSEANQPQHF
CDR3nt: TGCGCCAGCAGCTTGGCCCCTCTGTCGGAGGCCAATCAGCCCCAGCATTTT

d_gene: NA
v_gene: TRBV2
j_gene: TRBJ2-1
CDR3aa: CASEGAGNEQFF
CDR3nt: TGTGCCAGCGAAGGCGCAGGAAATGAGCAGTTCTTC

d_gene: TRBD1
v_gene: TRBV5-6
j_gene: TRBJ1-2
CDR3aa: CASSFDRAANGYTF
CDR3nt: TGTGCCAGCAGCTTCGACAGGGCAGCTAATGGCTACACCTTC

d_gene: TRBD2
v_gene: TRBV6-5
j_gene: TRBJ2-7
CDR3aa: CASSRREGVYEQYF
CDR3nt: TGTGCCAGCAGCCGTAGGGAGGGAGTCTACGAGCAGTACTTC

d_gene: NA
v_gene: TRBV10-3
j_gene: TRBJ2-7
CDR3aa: CAIGRTGSSYEQYF
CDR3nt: TGTGCCATCGGGAGGACAGGATCATCCTACGAGCAGTACTTC

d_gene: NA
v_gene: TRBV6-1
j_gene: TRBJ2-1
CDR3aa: CASSLKGSDYNEQFF
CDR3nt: TGTGCCAGCAGTTTAAAAGGCAGCGACTACAATGAGCAGTTCTTC

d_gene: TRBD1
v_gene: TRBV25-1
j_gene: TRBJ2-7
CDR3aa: CASSRQGTHEQYF
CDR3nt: TGTGCCAGCAGTAGACAGGGTACACACGAGCAGTACTTC

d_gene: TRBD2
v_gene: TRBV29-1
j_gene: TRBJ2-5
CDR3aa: CSVESGLAVPGTQYF
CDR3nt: TGCAGCGTTGAATCGGGACTAGCGGTCCCCGGGACCCAGTACTTC

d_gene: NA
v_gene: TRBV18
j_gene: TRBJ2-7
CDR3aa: CASSPFDYETSSYEQYF
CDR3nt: TGTGCCAGCTCACCATTCGACTACGAGACGAGCTCCTACGAGCAGTACTTC

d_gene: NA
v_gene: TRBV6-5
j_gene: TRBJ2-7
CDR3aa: CASSYSRDTFTYEQYF
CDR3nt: TGTGCCAGCAGTTACTCAAGGGACACCTTCACCTACGAGCAGTACTTC

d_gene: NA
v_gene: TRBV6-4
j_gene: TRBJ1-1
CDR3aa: CASSDAGRTEAFF
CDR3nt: TGTGCCAGCAGTGACGCCGGCAGGACTGAAGCTTTCTTT